This TCR beta chain was observed in a study of identical twins. Unique molecular identifiers were in the cDNA, with template-switch universal primer binding. MiXCR, run by TCRdb on the 5' RACE reads, gives a single entry per CDR3 protein. Counted here are under 900,000 distinct CDR3 sequences, approximately 13% occurring once; the ten biggest clones make up about 1.5%. This CDR3 is built from 15 residues. Per the germline V gene, CDR1 is MNHEY and CDR2 is SMNVEV (reference sequence). V shed 7 bases and J shed 8 bases, with 21 bases lying between them. The same specimen was also included in a second study, on yellow fever vaccine responses in identical twins. That paper states: The T cell response to vaccination in identical twins was reportedly partly convergent and partly personalized.

This chain uses TRBV27 with TRBJ2-1; D tentatively fits TRBD1 or TRBD2 (5 bases each). The TCR originated in a woman aged 18-30 years in good health. The specimen was PBMCs. The CDR3 DNA is TGTGCCAGCATCCCAGGGACCGACTGGATTGATGAGCAGTTCTTC. It encodes CASIPGTDWIDEQFF.